This is a list of T cell receptor beta chains from one sample in a study of T cells expressing NK-cell markers. After re-calling the 5' RACE reads, TCRdb lists one entry per CDR3 protein, DNA absent. The sample table includes about 390,000 distinct CDR3 sequences. What was sequenced was blood T cells: a sorted CD56 or NKG2C T cell subset, CD4+ or CD8+ T cells, or bulk PBMC T cells (not recorded which). The receptors shown here come from a woman between 50 and 59 years old in good health. The CDR3 runs from the conserved cysteine through the conserved F or W.

TRBV5-1	13	TRBJ2-3	CASFQGLSDTQYF
TRBV12-3/TRBV12-4	13	TRBJ2-1	CASSSDKHNEQFF
TRBV6-2/TRBV6-3	16	TRBJ2-3	CASSYSKREFGDTQYF
TRBV6-1	14	TRBJ2-5	CASILGTGAMNTYF
TRBV5-1	15	TRBJ2-1	CASSLGTGLDHEQFF
TRBV20-1	15	TRBJ1-5	CSAKGVAGSNQPQHF
TRBV20-1	12	TRBJ2-1	CSASGTPSSRFF
TRBV24-1	15	TRBJ2-1	CATSGLSGQYNEQFF
TRBV7-8	16	TRBJ2-1	CASSLVPGRRRNEQFF
TRBV6-5	15	TRBJ2-7	CASSYLQARGYEQYF
TRBV15	14	TRBJ2-7	CATSREGQSYEQYF
TRBV20-1	15	TRBJ2-2	CSARPGGLAAGELFF
TRBV27	13	TRBJ2-1	CASSHRGPNEQFF
TRBV5-1	13	TRBJ2-1	CASSFGAPNEQFF
TRBV5-1	16	TRBJ2-1	CASSGTLESSYNEQFF
TRBV20-1	13	TRBJ1-1	CSAEMGFGTEAFF
TRBV12-3/TRBV12-4	14	TRBJ2-7	CASSDGAFSYEQYF
TRBV11-2	17	TRBJ2-1	CASSLVPGGRGANEQFF
TRBV7-9	15	TRBJ2-7	CASSSQTVRGHVQYF
TRBV10-3	14	TRBJ1-1	CAITEAGKQLEAFF
TRBV2	15	TRBJ2-4	CASSFRLLAKNIQYF
TRBV29-1	12	TRBJ2-1	CSVSPRDNEQFF
TRBV11-3	14	TRBJ2-2	CASSRRGANGELFF
TRBV29-1	14	TRBJ2-7	CSVEGDRASHEQYF
TRBV18	14	TRBJ2-4	CASSPPNSKNIQYF
TRBV20-1	16	TRBJ2-1	CSAREYIIMAGKEQFF
TRBV20-1	15	TRBJ1-1	CSARATGTKNTEAFF
TRBV29-1	14	TRBJ2-6	CSVDGITGANVLTF
TRBV14	14	TRBJ2-7	CASSSGLRESEQYF
TRBV24-1	14	TRBJ2-5	CATSAVDNQETQYF
TRBV12-5	13	TRBJ2-1	CASGFSGRNEQFF